This TCR beta chain emerged from a study of control samples from healthy donors and cancer patients. This CDR3 region has 13 residues. V lost 0 bases and J lost 9, with 9 bases in between. Germline values: CDR1 MNHNS, CDR2 SASEGT. Sequencing was performed with immunoSEQ multiplex PCR; in TCRdb, only in-frame clones are kept and a portion is missing. This sample yields some 130,000 clones, of which over 80% are seen a single time; over 2% belongs to the top ten. The sample comprised blood. The chain recombines TRBV6-1 with TRBJ1-5; the D is unclear. The sequence was collected from a woman aged 50 to 65 in good health. In DNA, the CDR3 is TGTGCCAGCAGTGAAGCCTCCTCTTGGCCCCAGCATTTT. Translation: CASSEASSWPQHF.